One sample yielded the 31 T cell receptor beta chains listed below, sequenced in a study of shared clonotypes between healthy human individuals. Measured with immunoSEQ multiplex PCR; TCRdb has only the in-frame clones, and not every one. The sample yields around 510,000 clones, around 78% seen once. The sequenced material came from PBMCs. These receptors all come from a woman aged 40 to 50 in good health. Some clones in this sample may be carry-over from other donors' samples.

The V and J genes are TRBV7-8 and TRBJ2-7; 10 nucleotides line up with TRBD2. Unmatched junction bases numbered 0, after V lost 3 bases and J lost 1 base. Germline CDR1 and CDR2: SGHVS and FQNEAQ. This CDR3 comprises 14 residues. CDR3 sequence: CASSFSGRSYEQYF. CDR3 coding DNA: TGTGCCAGCAGCTTTAGCGGGAGGTCCTACGAGCAGTACTTC.

As concerns this clone: Since no conserved phenylalanine or tryptophan closes the CDR3, a read error is the likely cause. The V and J genes are TRBV4-1 and TRBJ1-2; D possibly corresponds to TRBD1 (5 bases). From germline, CDR1 is MGHRA and CDR2 YSYEKL. The CDR3 runs to 18 residues. V was trimmed by 2 bases and J by 3 bases, leaving 22 bases between them. The CDR3 sequence is CASSQPSTKPGTHYGYTS. CDR3 nucleotide sequence: TGCGCCAGCAGCCAACCCAGCACAAAACCCGGGACCCACTATGGCTACACCTCC.

CDR3 bases: TGTGCCAGCACTTTCCCGCAAGCGGAAGGGGAGCCCCAGCATTTT. This encodes CASTFPQAEGEPQHF. V is TRBV28 and J is TRBJ1-5, with D possibly matching TRBD1 (5 bases). Trimming removed 7 bases from V and 8 bases from J, with 21 bases in between. The CDR3 extends over 15 amino acids. Germline CDR1 and CDR2: MDHEN and SYDVKM.

This sequence joins TRBV19 and TRBJ2-1, with 9 nucleotides matching TRBD2. The CDR3 is 15 amino acids. The germline V gene has CDR1 LNHDA and CDR2 SQIVND (reference sequence). After removal of 5 bases from V and 10 bases from J, the junction contained 12 bases not matched to a gene. CDR3 bases: TGTGCCAGTAGTCTGGCGGGAGGGCCGACCGCCGAGCAGTTCTTC. Residues: CASSLAGGPTAEQFF.

The J gene is TRBJ2-5, the V gene TRBV7-2, with 7 nucleotides matching TRBD2. Germline assignment: CDR1 SGHTA and CDR2 FQGNSA. Unmatched junction bases numbered 5, after V lost 2 bases and J lost 5 bases. The CDR3 has 14 residues. CDR3 loop: CASSLPGGSETQYF. The CDR3 nucleotides are TGTGCCAGCAGCTTACCGGGAGGCTCGGAGACCCAGTACTTC.

The chain combines TRBV6-4 with TRBJ1-5; the D is unclear. V lost 4 bases and J lost 0, with 16 bases in between. This CDR3 spans 17 amino acids. Germline CDR1 MRHNA, CDR2 SNTAGT. Written as DNA, the CDR3 is TGTGCCAGCAGTGCCTTAGACGTCAGGAATAGCAATCAGCCCCAGCATTTT. Protein sequence: CASSALDVRNSNQPQHF.

The CDR3 reads CASSSGQGNEKLFF. CDR3 nucleotide sequence: TGTGCCAGCAGTTCCGGACAGGGTAATGAAAAACTGTTTTTT. The V call is TRBV6-6, the J call TRBJ1-4; TRBD1 agrees at 8 bases. Germline assignment: CDR1 MNHNY and CDR2 SVGAGI (reference sequence). V lost 4 bases, J lost 4 bases, and 2 bases stayed unmatched. CDR3 length: 14 amino acids.

The V and J genes are TRBV27 and TRBJ2-7; 7 bases are shared with TRBD2. Germline V CDR1 and CDR2: MNHEY, SMNVEV (reference sequence). The CDR3 sequence is 15 residues long. V lost 5 bases, J lost 4 bases, and 11 bases stayed unmatched. The CDR3 DNA is TGTGCCAGCAGTCCCTTCCCTGGCGGGAGTTACGAGCAGTACTTC. As protein: CASSPFPGGSYEQYF.

This clone has just a few counts. A much larger clone differs by one base, so this may be a read error. The chain is built from TRBV28 and TRBJ1-2; 7 positions agree with TRBD1. V was pared by 6 bases and J by 4 bases, with 5 bases of the junction left unmatched. The germline V gene has CDR1 MDHEN and CDR2 SYDVKM. The CDR3 runs 13 residues. The DNA of the CDR3 is TGTGCCAGCAGGGCAGGGGGTAGCTATGGCTACACCTTC. It codes for CASRAGGSYGYTF.

V usage is TRBV28 and J usage is TRBJ2-3, with D tentatively TRBD1 (5 bases). The CDR3 is made up of 14 amino acids. The V gene's germline CDR1 is MDHEN and CDR2 SYDVKM. With 3 bases removed from V and 0 bases from J, the gap between germline ends came to 7 bases. The CDR3 DNA follows: TGTGCCAGCAGTTTTCAGGGAAGCACAGATACGCAGTATTTT. Translating it yields CASSFQGSTDTQYF. The complete variable domain, with remaining parts taken from reference TRBV28 and TRBJ2-3, reads DVKVTQSSRYLVKRTGEKVFLECVQDMDHENMFWYRQDPGLGLRLIYFSYDVKMKEKGDIPEGYSVSREKKERFSLILESASTNQTSMYLCASSFQGSTDTQYFGPGTRLTVL.

The chain couples TRBV6-1 to TRBJ2-7; D might be TRBD2 (5 bases). The CDR3 runs to 16 residues. V lost 3 bases and J 1 base, leaving 16 bases between the germline ends. In germline, CDR1 is MNHNS, CDR2 SASEGT. The CDR3: CASSDTGNPNSYEQYF. In DNA form, the CDR3 reads TGTGCCAGCAGTGATACGGGGAACCCGAATTCCTACGAGCAGTACTTC.

This clone was seen once. This chain uses TRBV19 with TRBJ2-7; 9 bases fit TRBD1. V trimming: 9 bases; J trimming: 4 bases; junction bases outside the gene matches: 4. Germline V gene lookup returns CDR1 LNHDA and CDR2 SQIVND (reference sequence). The CDR3 runs 12 residues. As DNA, the CDR3 is TGTGCCAGCGGGACAGGGTTTTACGAGCAGTACTTC. Translating it yields CASGTGFYEQYF. The full variable domain, rest sourced from reference TRBV19 and TRBJ2-7, is DGGITQSPKYLFRKEGQNVTLSCEQNLNHDAMYWYRQDPGQGLRLIYYSQIVNDFQKGDIAEGYSVSREKKESFPLTVTSAQKNPTAFYLCASGTGFYEQYFGPGTRLTVT.

The V gene is TRBV29-1, the J gene TRBJ2-7; 11 bases fit TRBD2. Germline CDR1 SQVTM, CDR2 ANQGSEA. CDR3 size: 15 residues. V shed 2 bases, J shed 1 base, and the junction held 4 bases outside the gene matches. The CDR3 here is CSVELSGRGSYEQYF. In DNA, the CDR3 is TGCAGCGTTGAACTTAGCGGGAGGGGGTCCTACGAGCAGTACTTC.

This rearrangement joins TRBV4-2 to TRBJ2-2; D not resolved. The germline V and J ends were trimmed by 4 bases and 6 bases, with 9 bases remaining between them. Germline CDR1 LGHNA, CDR2 YNFKEQ. The CDR3 length is 13 residues. The CDR3 here is CASSPPPPGELFF. In DNA, the CDR3 is TGTGCCAGCAGCCCCCCTCCTCCCGGGGAGCTGTTTTTT.

This chain connects TRBV28 to TRBJ2-7; 10 positions agree with TRBD1. Germline V gene data show CDR1 as MDHEN and CDR2 as SYDVKM. V lost 7 bases and J lost 5; bases outside the gene matches: 14. This CDR3 is 16 amino acids long. The CDR3 region has the DNA TGTGCCAGCACAACATTCGCCCAGGGACAGGGGAACGAGCAGTACTTC. Its translation: CASTTFAQGQGNEQYF.

This clone was seen once. The chain is built from TRBV28 and TRBJ2-5; D may be TRBD2 (6 bases). The CDR3 is 16 amino acids. V dropped 5 bases and J dropped 5 bases, with 21 bases sitting between them. Germline V lookup: CDR1 MDHEN, CDR2 SYDVKM. CDR3 sequence (DNA): TGTGCCAGCAGTACTCCCCGCTCTAGCGCGGGGGAGACCCAGTACTTC. It yields the protein CASSTPRSSAGETQYF.

CDR3 in amino acids: CASSPGTSGEYEQYF. The CDR3 nucleotides read TGTGCCAGCAGTCCCGGGACTAGCGGAGAATACGAGCAGTACTTC. The chain joins TRBV27 to TRBJ2-7; 11 positions agree with TRBD2. The CDR3 is made up of 15 amino acids. V was pared by 5 bases and J by 4 bases, with 7 bases of the junction left unmatched. Germline lookup yields CDR1 MNHEY and CDR2 SMNVEV (reference sequence).

This chain uses TRBV9 with TRBJ2-1; 9 positions match TRBD2. Germline V gene sequence: CDR1 SGDLS, CDR2 YYNGEE. The length of the CDR3 is 18 residues. The junction had 8 bases not matched to a gene; V was cut back by 0 bases and J by 1 base. The CDR3 nucleotides read TGTGCCAGCAGCGTAGCTGGCGGGAGGGTAGTATCCTACAATGAGCAGTTCTTC. Translated, it gives CASSVAGGRVVSYNEQFF.

The rearrangement links TRBV30 to TRBJ2-7; 10 bases agree with TRBD1. CDR1 and CDR2 (germline): GTSNPN, SVGIG (reference sequence). Trimming at V came to 3 bases and at J to 7 bases, leaving 15 bases not matched to a gene. CDR3 size: 16 residues. CDR3 protein: CAWSGLGTGELGEQYF. The DNA for the CDR3 is TGTGCCTGGAGCGGCCTCGGGACAGGGGAGTTAGGGGAGCAGTACTTC.

V and J are TRBV29-1 and TRBJ1-2; TRBD1 matches 7 bases. The CDR3 totals 13 residues. V was clipped by 3 bases and J by 6 bases; unmatched bases: 7. Germline V lookup: CDR1 SQVTM, CDR2 ANQGSEA. This CDR3 is CSVESTGRNGYTF. In DNA, the CDR3 is TGCAGCGTTGAGTCGACAGGGAGGAATGGCTACACCTTC.

This clone was observed a single time. This sequence joins TRBV6-6 and TRBJ2-7; D call uncertain. Germline-derived CDR1 and CDR2 are MNHNY and SVGAGI (reference sequence). This CDR3 contains 12 residues. Trimming left V 0 bases short and J 6 bases short, with 6 bases between. Here the CDR3 reads CASSYSGLEQYF. Here the CDR3 DNA reads TGTGCCAGCAGTTACTCAGGGCTCGAGCAGTACTTC.

The rearrangement uses TRBV5-8 and TRBJ2-7; 7 nucleotides align to TRBD1. V was pared by 6 bases and J by 2 bases, with 8 bases of the junction left unmatched. The CDR3 is 14 residues long. CDR1 and CDR2 from the germline V gene are SGHTS and YDEGEE. The CDR3 region is CASNLGQIPYEQYF. The CDR3, as DNA: TGTGCCAGCAACCTGGGACAGATCCCCTACGAGCAGTACTTC.

V is TRBV7-6 and J is TRBJ2-7; possible D gene TRBD2, 6 bases. The CDR3 has 17 residues. Trimming shortened V by 5 bases and J by 2 bases, and 22 bases separated the two germline ends. In germline, CDR1 is SGHVS, CDR2 FNYEAQ. The CDR3 DNA sequence: TGTGCCAGCAGCCCAATTCTGCGGGGCGGGACCCCCTACGAGCAGTACTTC. Its translation: CASSPILRGGTPYEQYF.

This chain uses TRBV6-1 with TRBJ2-7, with a tentative D call TRBD1 (7 bases). Germline assignment: CDR1 MNHNS and CDR2 SASEGT. The CDR3 is made up of 15 amino acids. The V end was cut by 6 bases, the J end by 5 bases, with 20 bases between. The CDR3 here is CASSRLGGTENEQYF. CDR3 in DNA: TGTGCCAGCAGCCGACTAGGTGGGACAGAAAACGAGCAGTACTTC.

This clone was detected a few times. V is TRBV4-3 and J is TRBJ2-4; a weak D match, TRBD1 (5 bases). The CDR3 is 13 residues long. Trimming removed 4 bases from V and 5 bases from J, with 9 bases in between. In germline, CDR1 is LGHNA, CDR2 YSLEER. CDR3 residues: CASSLKGENIQYF. The DNA of the CDR3 is TGCGCCAGCAGCCTTAAAGGGGAAAACATTCAGTACTTC.

This clone came up a few times. The CDR3: CASQRTGAKLFF. The CDR3 DNA reads as TGTGCCAGCCAACGGACCGGTGCTAAACTGTTTTTT. This chain connects TRBV2 to TRBJ1-4; D is unclear. This CDR3 has 12 amino acids. Germline V lookup: CDR1 SNHLY, CDR2 FYNNEI. Trimming took 8 bases from V and 11 from J, leaving 15 bases between them.

This rearrangement joins TRBV10-3 to TRBJ2-1; TRBD2 agrees at 7 bases. The ends lost 0 bases at V and 2 bases at J; junction bases unmatched: 7. The CDR3 is 17 residues long. Germline-derived CDR1 and CDR2 are ENHRY and SYGVKD. This CDR3 reads CAISESSASGAYNEQFF. DNA for the CDR3: TGTGCCATCAGTGAGTCTTCGGCTAGCGGAGCCTACAATGAGCAGTTCTTC.

The rearrangement uses TRBV9 and TRBJ2-7; no firm D call. Between the trimmed V and J ends, which lost 2 bases and 5 bases, there was a span of 5 bases. Germline-derived CDR1 and CDR2 are SGDLS and YYNGEE. The CDR3 runs 11 residues. The CDR3 DNA reads TGTGCCAGCAGCGTGGGTGACGAGCAGTACTTC. Translating gives CASSVGDEQYF.

This clone has only one observation. The rearrangement uses TRBV6-5 and TRBJ2-7; 8 bases are shared with TRBD2. The trim removed 6 bases at V and 5 bases at J, leaving 9 bases unmatched. From germline, CDR1 is MNHEY and CDR2 SVGAGI. CDR3 length: 14 residues. The CDR3 spells CASSPAGVTHEQYF. CDR3 coding DNA: TGTGCCAGCAGCCCAGCGGGAGTAACCCACGAGCAGTACTTC.

This clone was seen more than once but under ten times. The V call is TRBV23-1, the J call TRBJ1-1; perhaps TRBD1 as D (6 bases). TRBV23-1 is flagged as an ORF with uncertain function. The V and J ends lost 6 bases and 0 bases respectively, with 23 bases between them. This CDR3 is 18 amino acids long. The CDR3 here is CASSPQGFEQYLNTEAFF. The CDR3 nucleotides read TGCGCCAGCAGCCCACAGGGTTTTGAGCAGTACCTGAACACTGAAGCTTTCTTT.

This chain links TRBV7-6 with TRBJ2-1, with 11 nucleotides matching TRBD2. The junction had 13 bases not matched to a gene; V was cut back by 5 bases and J by 4 bases. Germline V gene data show CDR1 as SGHVS and CDR2 as FNYEAQ. This CDR3 is 18 amino acids long. The CDR3 loop is CASSIGPVGLADYNEQFF. The CDR3 DNA reads TGTGCCAGCAGCATAGGGCCAGTGGGACTAGCGGATTACAATGAGCAGTTCTTC.